Given below is one TCR beta chain in context. The antigen is not known. This sample is drawn from a study of T cell repertoires in cytomegalovirus infection. Study at large: Public TCR beta signatures were indicative of both CMV infection and a matching HLA type.

TCRdb re-analysed the reads in MiXCR, keeping a single row per CDR3 protein. The data contain 400,000 or so distinct CDR3 sequences, 30% to 40% of them singletons. Study-wide results and caveats: Cumulative frequency (of public TCR beta family members) identified carriers of CMV plus the relevant HLA. Dominating the ex vivo response were HLA-C-restricted CMV-specific TCR beta clonotypes.

The TCR comes from a human donor in good health (CMV status not recorded). Some clones in this sample may be carry-over from other donors' samples. The specimen sequenced was PBMCs.

The CDR3 loop reads CATQGRSSGNTIYF. Here the CDR3 DNA reads TGTGCCACCCAGGGCCGGAGCTCTGGAAACACCATATATTTT. The V gene is TRBV7-9, the J gene TRBJ1-3; a possible D gene is TRBD1 (5 bases). CDR3 length: 14 amino acids. The germline CDR1 and CDR2 sequences are SEHNR and FQNEAQ (reference sequence). V was cut by 10 bases and J by 0 bases, with 13 bases left in between.